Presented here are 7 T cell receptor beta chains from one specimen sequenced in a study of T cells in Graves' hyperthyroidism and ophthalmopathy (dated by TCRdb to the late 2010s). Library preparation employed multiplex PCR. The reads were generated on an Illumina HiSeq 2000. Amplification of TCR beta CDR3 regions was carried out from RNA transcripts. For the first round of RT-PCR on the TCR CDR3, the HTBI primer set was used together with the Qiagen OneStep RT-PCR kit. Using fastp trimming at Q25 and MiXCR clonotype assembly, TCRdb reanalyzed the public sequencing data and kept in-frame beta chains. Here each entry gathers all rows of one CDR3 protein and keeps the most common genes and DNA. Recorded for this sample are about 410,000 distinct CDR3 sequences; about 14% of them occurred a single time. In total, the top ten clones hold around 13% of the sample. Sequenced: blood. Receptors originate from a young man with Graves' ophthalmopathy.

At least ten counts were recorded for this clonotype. CDR3 DNA sequence: TGTGCCAGCAGCTCAGGTGGACCATGGGACACTGAAGCTTTCTTT. Its protein product is CASSSGGPWDTEAFF. The V gene is TRBV7-3, the J gene TRBJ1-1; no clear D gene. V was pared by 4 bases and J by 3 bases, with 15 bases between. The CDR3 spans 15 residues. The germline V gene has CDR1 SGHTA and CDR2 FQGTGA.

This chain's CDR3 is CASSPLGGLALRGDTQYF. CDR3 bases: TGTGCCAGCAGCCCCTTGGGGGGACTAGCCCTTCGGGGGGATACGCAGTATTTT. The gene calls are TRBV5-4 and TRBJ2-3; 9 nucleotides line up with TRBD2. The junction had 18 bases not matched to a gene; V was cut back by 4 bases and J by 6 bases. CDR1 is SGHNT and CDR2 is YYREEE in the germline V gene (reference sequence). This CDR3 spans 18 amino acids. The full variable domain, completed using reference TRBV5-4 and TRBJ2-3, is ETGVTQSPTHLIKTRGQQVTLRCSSQSGHNTVSWYQQALGQGPQFIFQYYREEENGRGNFPPRFSGLQFPNYSSELNVNALELDDSALYLCASSPLGGLALRGDTQYFGPGTRLTVL.

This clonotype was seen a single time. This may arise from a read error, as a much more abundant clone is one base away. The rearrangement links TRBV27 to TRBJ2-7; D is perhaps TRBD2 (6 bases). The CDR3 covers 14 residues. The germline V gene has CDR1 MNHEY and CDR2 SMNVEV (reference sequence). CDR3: CTSTRAGTSYEQYF. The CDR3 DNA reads TGTACCAGCACCCGGGCGGGGACTTCATACGAGCAGTACTTC.

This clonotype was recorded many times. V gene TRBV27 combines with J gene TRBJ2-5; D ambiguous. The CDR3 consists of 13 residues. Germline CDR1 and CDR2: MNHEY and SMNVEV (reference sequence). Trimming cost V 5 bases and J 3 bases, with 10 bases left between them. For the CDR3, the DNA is TGTGCCAGCAGTGCTAGAATCGAAGAGACCCAGTACTTC. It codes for CASSARIEETQYF.

The CDR3, as DNA: TGTGCCAGCAGTTCTCGGGAGGTGGGCACAGATACGCAGTATTTT. This translates into CASSSREVGTDTQYF. The rearrangement uses TRBV6-5 and TRBJ2-3, with 7 bases lining up with TRBD2. This CDR3 region has 15 residues. V lost 4 bases and J lost 1; bases outside the gene matches: 5. The germline V gene encodes CDR1 MNHEY and CDR2 SVGAGI.

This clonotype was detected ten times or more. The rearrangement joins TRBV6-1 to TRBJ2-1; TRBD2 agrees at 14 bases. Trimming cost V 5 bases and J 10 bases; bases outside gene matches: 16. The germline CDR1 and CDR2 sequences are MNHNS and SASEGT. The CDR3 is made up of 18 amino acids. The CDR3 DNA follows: TGTGCCAGCAGTTTTGGGCCCGGGGGGACTAGCGGGGGTCAGGAGCAGTTCTTC. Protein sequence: CASSFGPGGTSGGQEQFF.

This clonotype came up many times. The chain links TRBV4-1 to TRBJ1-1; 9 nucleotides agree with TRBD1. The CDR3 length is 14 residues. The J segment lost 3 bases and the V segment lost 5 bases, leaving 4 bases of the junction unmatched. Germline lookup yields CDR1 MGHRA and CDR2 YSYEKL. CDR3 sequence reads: CASSEQGAHTEAFF. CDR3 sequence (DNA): TGCGCCAGCAGCGAACAGGGGGCGCACACTGAAGCTTTCTTT.